This T cell receptor beta chain was observed in a study of T cell changes during pregnancy in multiple sclerosis. Sequenced by immunoSEQ multiplex PCR; TCRdb stores in-frame clones only, minus some. The sample shows about 20,000 clones, around 87% of them seen only once. The length of the CDR3 is 15 residues. J gave up 4 bases and V 2 bases, and 8 bases lay outside the gene matches. CDR1 is SQVTM, CDR2 ANQGSEA, per germline. J is TRBJ2-1 and V is TRBV29-1; 7 positions agree with TRBD2. Sequenced here: CD8+ T cells from peripheral blood mononuclear cells, sampled in the third trimester of pregnancy. The receptor comes from a female donor in good health, enrolled as a control in a pregnancy study. CDR3 sequence (DNA): TGCAGCGTTGAATTTCGGGGGGAGACGTACAATGAGCAGTTCTTC. Its protein product is CSVEFRGETYNEQFF.